The 22 T cell receptor beta chains below all came from one sample that was sequenced in a study of CD8+ T cells in alopecia areata (dated by TCRdb to 2017 to 2018). The library was prepared using the immunoSEQ multiplex PCR assay. To provide template for TCR sequencing, every sample had RNA extracted and reverse transcribed into cDNA. TCRdb took this table from immuneACCESS and kept in-frame rearrangements with V and J called. Such tables lack part of the clones; where checked against another copy, unresolved V genes explain under half of the gap, and the rest is unexplained. The sample contains 98,000 or so clones, approximately 59% of them found a single time. The ten largest clones add up to about 20% of the sample. The source material was CD8+ T cells sorted from blood. All receptors come from a human donor in good health.

CDR3 sequence (DNA): TGTGCCAGCAGCGTAGTGGCGGGGGGCGTAGGAGATACGCAGTATTTT. Translated, it gives CASSVVAGGVGDTQYF. The V gene is TRBV9, the J gene TRBJ2-3; 8 bases agree with TRBD2. The CDR3 contains 16 residues. V lost 0 bases and J lost 5; bases outside the gene matches: 8. CDR1 is SGDLS and CDR2 is YYNGEE in the germline V gene.

This clone was counted ten times or more. This sequence joins TRBV2 and TRBJ2-7, with 7 nucleotides matching TRBD2. Germline lookup yields CDR1 SNHLY and CDR2 FYNNEI. V shed 3 bases and J 4 bases; nucleotides not matched to a gene: 3. The CDR3 is 13 residues long. CDR3 protein: CASSEGGQYEQYF. The CDR3 DNA reads TGTGCCAGCAGTGAGGGAGGGCAGTACGAGCAGTACTTC.

J is TRBJ2-1 and V is TRBV29-1; D ambiguous. Germline V gene data show CDR1 as SQVTM and CDR2 as ANQGSEA. The CDR3 spans 12 residues. V was cut by 5 bases and J by 3 bases, with 8 bases left in between. CDR3 DNA sequence: TGCAGCGTTAGTGGCAACTACAATGAGCAGTTCTTC. Translation gives CSVSGNYNEQFF.

The V and J genes are TRBV6-6 and TRBJ2-1; a weak D match, TRBD2 (6 bases). The CDR3 has 11 residues. CDR1 and CDR2 from the germline V gene are MNHNY and SVGAGI (reference sequence). V was pared by 4 bases and J by 8 bases, with 6 bases between. CDR3 in amino acids: CASSWGDEQFF. DNA for the CDR3: TGTGCCAGCAGTTGGGGGGATGAGCAGTTCTTC.

J is TRBJ1-6 and V is TRBV5-6, with D possibly TRBD1 on 5 matching bases. Trimming removed 2 bases from V and 13 bases from J, with 10 bases in between. The CDR3 runs 12 residues. Germline V gene sequence: CDR1 SGHDT, CDR2 YYEEEE. The DNA for the CDR3 is TGTGCCAGCAGCTTCGGCGGGGGTCCCCTCCACTTT. Protein sequence: CASSFGGGPLHF.

In its sample, this clone was seen a few times. The J gene is TRBJ1-4, the V gene TRBV15, with a weak D call TRBD1 (5 bases). V was cut by 0 bases and J by 7 bases, with 15 bases left in between. From germline, CDR1 is LNHNV and CDR2 YYDKDF (reference sequence). This CDR3 comprises 16 residues. In nucleotides, the CDR3 is TGTGCCACCAGCAGAGATACTCCCATGGGGGGTGAAAAACTGTTTTTT. Amino acids: CATSRDTPMGGEKLFF.

This clone was seen only a few times. V gene TRBV28 combines with J gene TRBJ2-7, with D hard to call. This CDR3 comprises 14 residues. Between the trimmed V and J ends, which lost 5 bases and 2 bases, there was a span of 13 bases. CDR1 and CDR2 (germline): MDHEN, SYDVKM. The CDR3 is CASSPLSTTYEQYF. CDR3 DNA sequence: TGTGCCAGCAGTCCCTTATCAACGACCTACGAGCAGTACTTC.

The rearrangement uses TRBV12-5 and TRBJ2-1, with D perhaps given as TRBD1 or TRBD2 (6 bases each). Between the trimmed V and J ends, which lost 1 base and 3 bases, there was a span of 16 bases. CDR3 length: 17 residues. Looked up from germline, CDR1 is LGHNT and CDR2 is FRNRAP. The CDR3 DNA reads TGTGCTAGTGGTTTGGGCCCCATAGGGGGGAGCTACAATGAGCAGTTCTTC. The encoded protein is CASGLGPIGGSYNEQFF. The full variable domain, rest sourced from reference TRBV12-5 and TRBJ2-1, is DARVTQTPRHKVTEMGQEVTMRCQPILGHNTVFWYRQTMMQGLELLAYFRNRAPLDDSGMPKDRFSAEMPDATLATLKIQPSEPRDSAVYFCASGLGPIGGSYNEQFFGPGTRLTVL.

The table lists this clone with a few counts. This chain uses TRBV4-3 with TRBJ2-2; no clear D gene. The CDR3 totals 15 residues. The V gene lost 0 bases and the J gene lost 7 bases, with 12 bases spanning the gap. Germline V lookup: CDR1 LGHNA, CDR2 YSLEER. The CDR3 nucleotides are TGCGCCAGCAGCCAAGATCTCGTGGTAATCGGGGAGCTGTTTTTT. It is translated as CASSQDLVVIGELFF.

The genes are TRBV2 and TRBJ1-1; possible D gene TRBD1, 6 bases. Germline V gives CDR1 SNHLY, CDR2 FYNNEI. The V and J ends lost 5 bases and 0 bases respectively, with 7 bases between them. The CDR3 has 13 residues. CDR3 DNA sequence: TGTGCCAGCAGTACAGGGTTGAACACTGAAGCTTTCTTT. Protein: CASSTGLNTEAFF. The complete variable domain, with remaining parts taken from reference TRBV2 and TRBJ1-1, reads EPEVTQTPSHQVTQMGQEVILRCVPISNHLYFYWYRQILGQKVEFLVSFYNNEISEKSEIFDDQFSVERPDGSNFTLKIRSTKLEDSAMYFCASSTGLNTEAFFGQGTRLTVV.

This clone appeared a few times. The rearrangement uses TRBV4-1 and TRBJ1-6; 7 positions match TRBD1. The length of the CDR3 is 15 residues. V lost 2 bases, J lost 5 bases, and 3 bases stayed unmatched. CDR1 and CDR2 (germline): MGHRA, YSYEKL. CDR3 sequence reads: CASSQRDSHNSPLHF. As DNA, the CDR3 is TGCGCCAGCAGCCAAAGGGACAGTCATAATTCACCCCTCCACTTT.

This chain connects TRBV15 to TRBJ1-1; no clear D. Germline V gene sequence: CDR1 LNHNV, CDR2 YYDKDF (reference sequence). V lost 9 bases and J lost 6, with 17 bases in between. The CDR3 has 13 residues. The chain's CDR3 is CATRAPDGAEAFF. The CDR3 DNA reads as TGTGCCACGAGGGCACCCGACGGCGCTGAAGCTTTCTTT.

The V gene is TRBV29-1, the J gene TRBJ2-1; D unresolved. Germline CDR1 reads SQVTM; CDR2 reads ANQGSEA. Trimming cost V 7 bases and J 13 bases, with 17 bases left between them. CDR3 length: 11 residues. The CDR3 bases are TGCAGCGGGAACGGGTACGATAAACAGTTCTTC. It specifies CSGNGYDKQFF.

The chain is built from TRBV5-1 and TRBJ2-2; the D is unclear. This CDR3 is built from 16 residues. From germline, CDR1 is SGHRS and CDR2 YFSETQ. The V gene lost 1 base and the J gene lost 0 bases, with 10 bases spanning the gap. The CDR3 reads CASSLSVQANTGELFF. The CDR3 coding sequence is TGCGCCAGCAGCTTGTCAGTGCAGGCGAACACCGGGGAGCTGTTTTTT.

The genes are TRBV27 and TRBJ2-7; D is perhaps TRBD1 or TRBD2 (5 bases each). V was trimmed by 5 bases and J by 3 bases, leaving 14 bases between them. CDR1 and CDR2 from the germline V gene are MNHEY and SMNVEV (reference sequence). The CDR3 contains 14 residues. CDR3 loop: CASSPARGHYEQYF. The CDR3 coding sequence is TGTGCCAGCAGTCCCGCCCGGGGCCACTACGAGCAGTACTTC.

In its sample, this clone was seen once. This rearrangement joins TRBV4-1 to TRBJ2-3; TRBD2 matches at 7 bases. With 1 base clipped from V and 6 bases from J, the junction kept 7 bases outside the gene matches. Germline loops: CDR1 MGHRA, CDR2 YSYEKL. The CDR3 runs to 15 residues. CDR3 in amino acids: CASSQGWGGGDTQYF. DNA for the CDR3: TGCGCCAGCAGCCAAGGATGGGGGGGAGGGGATACGCAGTATTTT.

This clone has just one count. Its ends do not fully match the called genes, so a read error is possible. The chain couples TRBV28 to TRBJ2-3, with 8 bases matching TRBD2. Germline CDR1 is MDHEN and CDR2 is SYDVKM. This CDR3 comprises 16 residues. The CDR3 region is CASSQVAGPPTDAQYF. The CDR3 DNA reads TGTGCCAGCAGTCAAGTAGCGGGGCCCCCCACAGATGCGCAGTATTTT.

The gene calls are TRBV7-2 and TRBJ2-7; D is unresolved. Germline V gives CDR1 SGHTA, CDR2 FQGNSA. Trimming took off 0 bases at V and 6 bases at J, with 15 bases between the two ends. This CDR3 comprises 15 residues. The CDR3 loop is CASSLASYLKSEQYF. The CDR3 coding sequence is TGTGCCAGCAGCTTAGCCTCCTATCTGAAAAGCGAGCAGTACTTC.

CDR3 protein: CASSDRTGSYTF. Here the CDR3 DNA reads TGTGCCAGCAGCGACAGGACGGGGAGCTACACCTTC. This chain connects TRBV9 to TRBJ1-2; D is perhaps TRBD1 (5 bases). This CDR3 comprises 12 residues. Trimming pared 3 bases from V and 9 bases from J, leaving 12 bases between. From germline, CDR1 is SGDLS and CDR2 YYNGEE.

This clone was picked up a small number of times. The V call is TRBV7-9, the J call TRBJ1-6; maybe TRBD1 (5 bases). Germline lookup yields CDR1 SEHNR and CDR2 FQNEAQ (reference sequence). Trimming took 2 bases from V and 12 from J, leaving 11 bases between them. This CDR3 is 13 amino acids long. The CDR3 spells CASSLRTGLPLHF. Here the CDR3 DNA reads TGTGCCAGCAGCTTAAGAACAGGTCTACCCCTCCACTTT.

This clone is a singleton in its sample. This chain connects TRBV9 to TRBJ2-1; TRBD2 aligns across 11 bases. The CDR3 is 15 residues long. Trimming at V came to 0 bases and at J to 5 bases, leaving 1 base not matched to a gene. The germline gives CDR1 SGDLS, CDR2 YYNGEE. DNA of the CDR3: TGTGCCAGCAGCGTAGTAGCGGGGGGGCACAATGAGCAGTTCTTC. It translates to CASSVVAGGHNEQFF.

The chain has TRBV7-9 and TRBJ2-1, with TRBD2 matching 14 bases. Per germline, CDR1 SEHNR and CDR2 FQNEAQ (reference sequence). The CDR3 is 14 residues long. The J segment lost 11 bases and the V segment lost 5 bases, leaving 5 bases of the junction unmatched. The CDR3 DNA reads TGTGCCAGCAGCATACGACTAGCGGGGGGGCAGCAGTTCTTC. This encodes CASSIRLAGGQQFF.